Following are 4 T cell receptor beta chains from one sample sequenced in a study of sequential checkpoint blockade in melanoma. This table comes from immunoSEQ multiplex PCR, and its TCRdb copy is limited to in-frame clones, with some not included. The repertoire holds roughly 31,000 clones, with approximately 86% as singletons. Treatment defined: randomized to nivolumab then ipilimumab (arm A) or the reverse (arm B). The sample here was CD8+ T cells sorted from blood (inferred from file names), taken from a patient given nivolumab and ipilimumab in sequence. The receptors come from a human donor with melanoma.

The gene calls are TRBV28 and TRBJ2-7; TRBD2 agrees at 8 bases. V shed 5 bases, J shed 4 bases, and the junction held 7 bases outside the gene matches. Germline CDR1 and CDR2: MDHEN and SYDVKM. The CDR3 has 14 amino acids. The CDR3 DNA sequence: TGTGCCAGCAGTGCCCTGGGACTAGGTTACGAGCAGTACTTC. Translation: CASSALGLGYEQYF.

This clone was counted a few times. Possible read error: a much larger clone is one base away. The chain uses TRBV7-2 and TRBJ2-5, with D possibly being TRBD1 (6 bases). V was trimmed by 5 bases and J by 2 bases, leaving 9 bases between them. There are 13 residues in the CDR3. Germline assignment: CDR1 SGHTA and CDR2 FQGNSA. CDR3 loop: CASSPDRQETQYF. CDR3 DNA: TGTGCCAGCAGCCCGGACAGACAAGAGACCCAGTACTTC.

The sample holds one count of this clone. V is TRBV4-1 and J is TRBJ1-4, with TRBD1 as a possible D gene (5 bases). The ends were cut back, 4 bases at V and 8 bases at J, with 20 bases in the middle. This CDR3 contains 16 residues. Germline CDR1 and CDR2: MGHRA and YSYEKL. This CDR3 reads CASSPDREGVREKLFF. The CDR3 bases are TGCGCCAGCAGCCCAGATAGAGAAGGGGTCAGGGAAAAACTGTTTTTT.

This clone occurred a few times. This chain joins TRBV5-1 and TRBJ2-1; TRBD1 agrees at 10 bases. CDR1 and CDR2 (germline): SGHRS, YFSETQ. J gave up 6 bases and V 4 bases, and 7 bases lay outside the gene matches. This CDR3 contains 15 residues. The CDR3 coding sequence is TGCGCCAGCAGCACAGGGGACAGGGGAAGCAATGAGCAGTTCTTC. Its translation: CASSTGDRGSNEQFF.